This is a list of T cell receptor beta chains from one sample in a study of identical twins. TCRdb re-called the 5' RACE reads with MiXCR, one entry per CDR3 protein. The data show 200,000 to 250,000 distinct CDR3 sequences, with around 6.6% seen just once and 3% to 4% held by the top ten. This same sample was also taken into another study, of yellow fever vaccine responses in identical twins.

The source material was memory (CD45RO+) T cells sorted from blood. The receptors here all came from a young woman in good health. The CDR3 runs from the conserved cysteine through the conserved F or W. A D gene is named only where the DNA matches it firmly. Size is stated for part of the rows, as once, few or many counts, or as a class when the clone is expanded.

size: many; V: TRBV3-1; D: .; J: TRBJ2-5; CDR3: CASSKGPQETQYF; DNA: TGTGCCAGCAGTAAAGGGCCCCAAGAGACCCAGTACTTC
size: .; V: TRBV19; D: .; J: TRBJ1-1; CDR3: CASSAIPGNTEAFF; DNA: TGTGCCAGTAGCGCCATACCTGGGAACACTGAAGCTTTCTTT
size: many; V: TRBV18; D: .; J: TRBJ1-1; CDR3: CASSQTDMNTEAFF; DNA: TGTGCCAGCTCACAGACGGACATGAACACTGAAGCTTTCTTT
size: .; V: TRBV21-1; D: .; J: TRBJ2-2; CDR3: CASSKPHGHVVGDQKTNTGELFF; DNA: TGTGCCAGCAGCAAACCGCATGGTCACGTAGTGGGGGACCAAAAAACGAACACCGGGGAGCTGTTTTTT
size: many; V: TRBV29-1; D: TRBD1; J: TRBJ1-1; CDR3: CSVRQGSLVNTEAFF; DNA: TGCAGCGTACGACAGGGGTCTTTGGTGAACACTGAAGCTTTCTTT
size: many; V: TRBV29-1; D: TRBD1; J: TRBJ1-1; CDR3: CSAAGQAPAFF; DNA: TGCAGCGCCGCGGGACAGGCTCCAGCTTTCTTT
size: few; V: TRBV9; D: .; J: TRBJ2-2; CDR3: CASSALGELFF; DNA: TGTGCCAGCAGCGCCCTAGGGGAGCTGTTTTTT
size: .; V: TRBV11-2; D: .; J: TRBJ2-3; CDR3: CASSLGQGSTSTDTQYF; DNA: TGTGCCAGCAGCCTCGGCCAGGGGTCAACTAGCACAGATACGCAGTATTTT
size: many; V: TRBV29-1; D: .; J: TRBJ1-3; CDR3: CSVAADRISGNTIYF; DNA: TGCAGCGTTGCCGCCGACAGAATCTCTGGAAACACCATATATTTT
size: few; V: TRBV25-1; D: .; J: TRBJ2-6; CDR3: CASSPGPSPGANVLTF; DNA: TGTGCCAGCAGTCCAGGGCCCTCTCCTGGGGCCAACGTCCTGACTTTC
size: many; V: TRBV5-6; D: .; J: TRBJ1-6; CDR3: CASSLGGRYNSPLHF; DNA: TGTGCCAGCAGCTTGGGGGGGCGCTATAATTCACCCCTCCACTTT
size: .; V: TRBV12-3/TRBV12-4; D: TRBD2; J: TRBJ2-7; CDR3: CASSPGLASTHEQYF; DNA: TGTGCCAGCAGTCCCGGACTAGCGAGTACCCACGAGCAGTACTTC
size: few; V: TRBV28; D: .; J: TRBJ1-2; CDR3: CASSLKQGYGYTF; DNA: TGTGCCAGCAGTTTAAAACAGGGCTATGGCTACACCTTC
size: few; V: TRBV5-6; D: .; J: TRBJ2-3; CDR3: CASSQTSTDTQYF; DNA: TGTGCCAGCAGCCAAACTTCAACAGATACGCAGTATTTT
size: many; V: TRBV4-2; D: .; J: TRBJ2-2; CDR3: CASSQVSETGELFF; DNA: TGTGCCAGCAGCCAAGTGTCGGAGACCGGGGAGCTGTTTTTT
size: once; V: TRBV12-5; D: .; J: TRBJ2-7; CDR3: CASGSGAAYEQYF; DNA: TGTGCTAGTGGGTCCGGGGCGGCCTACGAGCAGTACTTC
size: many; V: TRBV2; D: .; J: TRBJ2-2; CDR3: CASIGDPTGAGELFF; DNA: TGTGCCAGCATCGGGGACCCCACGGGAGCCGGGGAGCTGTTTTTT
size: .; V: TRBV9; D: .; J: TRBJ2-1; CDR3: CASSVGTIHNEQFF; DNA: TGTGCCAGCAGCGTAGGGACTATCCACAATGAGCAGTTCTTC
size: few; V: TRBV9; D: TRBD2; J: TRBJ2-1; CDR3: CASSVGLAGVNEQFF; DNA: TGTGCCAGCAGCGTGGGACTAGCGGGAGTTAATGAGCAGTTCTTC
size: few; V: TRBV11-1; D: .; J: TRBJ2-6; CDR3: CASSSSRASVSGANVLTF; DNA: TGTGCCAGCAGCTCCAGCAGGGCTAGTGTCTCTGGGGCCAACGTCCTGACTTTC
size: .; V: TRBV7-9; D: .; J: TRBJ2-2; CDR3: CASSSKNWDRELFF; DNA: TGTGCCAGCAGTTCGAAAAATTGGGACCGGGAGCTGTTTTTT
size: many; V: TRBV10-3; D: TRBD1; J: TRBJ1-2; CDR3: CAINGGQALDYGYTF; DNA: TGTGCCATCAATGGGGGACAGGCCCTCGACTATGGCTACACCTTC
size: few; V: TRBV10-3; D: .; J: TRBJ2-7; CDR3: CAIAENSYEQYF; DNA: TGTGCCATCGCAGAAAACTCCTACGAGCAGTACTTC
size: few; V: TRBV6-1; D: .; J: TRBJ2-1; CDR3: CASKGEGGSYNEQFF; DNA: TGTGCCAGCAAGGGGGAGGGGGGCTCCTACAATGAGCAGTTCTTC
size: few; V: TRBV20-1; D: .; J: TRBJ2-7; CDR3: CSARDGYSYEQYF; DNA: TGCAGTGCTAGAGATGGATACTCCTACGAGCAGTACTTC
size: many; V: TRBV11-2; D: TRBD2; J: TRBJ2-3; CDR3: CASSLRLAGGLLDTQYF; DNA: TGTGCCAGCAGCCTTCGACTAGCGGGAGGGCTTTTGGATACGCAGTATTTT
size: many; V: TRBV27; D: TRBD1; J: TRBJ2-1; CDR3: CASTPRDRANNEQFF; DNA: TGTGCCAGCACCCCCCGGGACAGGGCCAACAATGAGCAGTTCTTC
size: .; V: TRBV10-3; D: .; J: TRBJ2-1; CDR3: CAISGQIGNGQFF; DNA: TGTGCCATCAGTGGACAAATAGGTAATGGGCAGTTCTTC
size: few; V: TRBV3-1; D: .; J: TRBJ1-1; CDR3: CASSRGGAGTEAFF; DNA: TGTGCCAGCAGCCGTGGAGGGGCGGGGACTGAAGCTTTCTTT
size: many; V: TRBV20-1; D: TRBD2; J: TRBJ2-1; CDR3: CSAIAGGAPVNEQFF; DNA: TGCAGTGCAATAGCGGGAGGGGCCCCAGTCAATGAGCAGTTCTTC
size: many; V: TRBV29-1; D: .; J: TRBJ1-1; CDR3: CSVGGYMNTEAFF; DNA: TGCAGCGTTGGTGGCTACATGAACACTGAAGCTTTCTTT
size: .; V: TRBV9; D: .; J: TRBJ2-6; CDR3: CASSVAIASGANVLTF; DNA: TGTGCCAGCAGCGTAGCTATAGCCTCTGGGGCCAACGTCCTGACTTTC
size: once; V: TRBV6-7; D: TRBD2; J: TRBJ2-1; CDR3: CATIYLGGTSGTAQGSYNEQFF; DNA: TGTGCCACCATTTATTTGGGAGGGACTAGCGGGACCGCCCAAGGCTCCTACAATGAGCAGTTCTTC
size: many; V: TRBV12-3/TRBV12-4; D: .; J: TRBJ1-5; CDR3: CASTRTLGQPQHF; DNA: TGTGCCAGCACCCGGACTCTGGGTCAGCCCCAGCATTTT
size: .; V: TRBV15; D: TRBD2; J: TRBJ2-1; CDR3: CATSREAGENYNEQFF; DNA: TGTGCCACCAGCAGAGAAGCGGGAGAAAACTACAATGAGCAGTTCTTC
size: few; V: TRBV11-2; D: .; J: TRBJ2-5; CDR3: CASSLWGAPGETQYF; DNA: TGTGCCAGCAGCCTTTGGGGGGCCCCCGGAGAGACCCAGTACTTC
size: many; V: TRBV20-1; D: .; J: TRBJ2-3; CDR3: CSARDFEGSPDTQYF; DNA: TGCAGTGCTAGAGATTTTGAGGGGAGCCCAGATACGCAGTATTTT
size: many; V: TRBV3-1; D: TRBD2; J: TRBJ2-1; CDR3: CASSQSTVRLAAPYNEQFF; DNA: TGTGCCAGCAGCCAGTCCACGGTACGACTAGCGGCTCCCTACAATGAGCAGTTCTTC
size: .; V: TRBV7-2; D: TRBD2; J: TRBJ2-5; CDR3: CASSSGLAPTQYF; DNA: TGTGCCAGCAGCTCCGGACTAGCGCCTACCCAGTACTTC
size: few; V: TRBV9; D: TRBD1; J: TRBJ1-1; CDR3: CASSKGQGEAFF; DNA: TGTGCCAGCAGCAAAGGACAGGGAGAAGCTTTCTTT
size: .; V: TRBV20-1; D: TRBD1; J: TRBJ1-1; CDR3: CSALSLRTGKMNTEAFF; DNA: TGCAGTGCCCTCAGTTTGAGGACAGGGAAAATGAACACTGAAGCTTTCTTT
size: .; V: TRBV20-1; D: .; J: TRBJ2-1; CDR3: CSARGTGDLNWQFF; DNA: TGCAGTGCTAGAGGGACCGGGGACTTAAATTGGCAGTTCTTC
size: many; V: TRBV20-1; D: .; J: TRBJ1-2; CDR3: CSAYDSNYGYTF; DNA: TGCAGTGCTTACGACAGTAACTATGGCTACACCTTC
size: few; V: TRBV11-1; D: .; J: TRBJ2-7; CDR3: CASTMGLLSYEQYF; DNA: TGTGCCAGCACCATGGGACTCCTCTCCTACGAGCAGTACTTC
size: .; V: TRBV9; D: TRBD1; J: TRBJ1-4; CDR3: CASSLGQFNEKLFF; DNA: TGTGCCAGCAGCTTGGGACAGTTTAATGAAAAACTGTTTTTT
size: few; V: TRBV2; D: TRBD2; J: TRBJ2-1; CDR3: CASRIAGVYYNEQFF; DNA: TGTGCCAGCAGAATAGCGGGAGTTTACTACAATGAGCAGTTCTTC
size: .; V: TRBV2; D: .; J: TRBJ2-7; CDR3: CASSGLTAESYEQYF; DNA: TGTGCCAGCAGTGGTTTGACAGCGGAATCCTACGAGCAGTACTTC
size: few; V: TRBV20-1; D: .; J: TRBJ1-5; CDR3: CSARGKGNQPQHF; DNA: TGCAGTGCTAGAGGCAAGGGTAATCAGCCCCAGCATTTT
size: many; V: TRBV20-1; D: TRBD2; J: TRBJ2-5; CDR3: CSAAGSGRKLTQYF; DNA: TGCAGTGCTGCGGGGAGCGGGAGGAAATTGACCCAGTACTTC
size: many; V: TRBV29-1; D: .; J: TRBJ2-5; CDR3: CSAQGALETQYF; DNA: TGCAGCGCCCAGGGAGCATTAGAGACCCAGTACTTC
size: few; V: TRBV2; D: .; J: TRBJ1-1; CDR3: CASFVRPNTEAFF; DNA: TGTGCCAGCTTTGTCAGACCGAACACTGAAGCTTTCTTT
size: .; V: TRBV5-6; D: .; J: TRBJ2-7; CDR3: CASSLDPRDGEQYF; DNA: TGTGCCAGCAGCTTGGATCCGCGGGACGGCGAGCAGTACTTC
size: many; V: TRBV5-1; D: .; J: TRBJ1-4; CDR3: CASSRGRGVDEKLFF; DNA: TGCGCCAGCAGCCGGGGAAGGGGAGTGGATGAAAAACTGTTTTTT
size: many; V: TRBV7-3; D: TRBD1; J: TRBJ1-1; CDR3: CASSTGQGLSEAFF; DNA: TGTGCCAGCAGCACCGGACAGGGTTTGTCTGAAGCTTTCTTT
size: few; V: TRBV10-3; D: TRBD2; J: TRBJ2-1; CDR3: CAIAWTSGGAEQFF; DNA: TGTGCCATCGCTTGGACTAGCGGGGGCGCTGAGCAGTTCTTC
size: few; V: TRBV5-1; D: .; J: TRBJ1-4; CDR3: CASSPTGGVNEKLFF; DNA: TGCGCCAGCAGCCCGACGGGGGGAGTCAATGAAAAACTGTTTTTT
size: few; V: TRBV2; D: .; J: TRBJ1-6; CDR3: CASIPGLKSPLHF; DNA: TGTGCCAGCATCCCGGGGCTTAAATCACCCCTCCACTTT
size: few; V: TRBV15; D: TRBD1; J: TRBJ1-5; CDR3: CATSRGQGNFQPQHF; DNA: TGTGCCACCAGCAGGGGACAGGGAAATTTTCAGCCCCAGCATTTT
size: many; V: TRBV15; D: .; J: TRBJ2-2; CDR3: CATKNGDTGELFF; DNA: TGTGCCACCAAGAACGGGGACACCGGGGAGCTGTTTTTT